This T cell receptor beta chain was identified in a study of T cells in Graves' hyperthyroidism and ophthalmopathy (dated by TCRdb to between 2018 and 2021). Background on the whole study: Peripheral blood samples were taken at initial diagnosis, before any treatment was given. A discovery cohort of about a hundred patients, roughly 40 with Graves' ophthalmopathy and fewer than 65 with stable Graves' hyperthyroidism, was used to find distinguishing TCR V-J signatures. An independent validation cohort of fewer than 20 hyperthyroidism patients and 17 patients who later progressed to ophthalmopathy tested prospective prediction of ophthalmopathy. The 75 to 100 discovery patients were randomly divided into training and test sets at a 7:3 ratio. In roughly six Graves' hyperthyroidism patients, the study also compared T-cell repertoires from thyroid tissue with T-cell repertoires from blood. Following sampling, methimazole starting at 30 mg daily was given to hyperthyroidism patients, and high-dose intravenous methylprednisolone was given to ophthalmopathy patients. TCR Vbeta CDR3 sequencing of some 140 peripheral blood samples (43 ophthalmopathy, 75 hyperthyroidism and some 17 progressor patients) is reported in the paper. Broader findings and caveats from the paper: Sample size was not statistically predetermined, and investigators were not blinded to group allocation. Most expanded thyroid clonotypes (frequency above 0.001) were also found in blood, which suggests that blood repertoires may mirror thyroid immune responses. In cross-validation, a model built on a 13 V-J signature told ophthalmopathy apart from stable hyperthyroidism with under 90% sensitivity and roughly 82% specificity, and in testing the same model reached 80%/75%. In validation, the model predicted progression to ophthalmopathy with over 65% sensitivity and about 72% specificity, a median of 6.5 months before onset.

Stable Graves' hyperthyroidism was defined as the absence of progression to ophthalmopathy over 18 months of follow-up. Hyperthyroidism patients were aged 18 to 65 years and newly diagnosed, with disease duration of less than 2 months. Any patient with an uncontrolled infection, another autoimmune disease, pregnancy or lactation was excluded. Diagnoses were established on the basis of clinical symptoms, serum thyroxine and TRAb, thyroid ultrasound, and orbital computed tomography. PBMCs were isolated from 7.5 to 10 ml of fresh peripheral blood by Ficoll-Paque density gradient centrifugation. Trizol reagent was used to extract total RNA, and RNA quality was then checked on an Agilent 2100 Bioanalyzer. Its CDR3 holds 17 amino acids, cysteine through phenylalanine. The CDR3 DNA has 51 bases and is translated from base 1. The germline V gene provides CDR1 SGHTA and CDR2 FQGNSA. Deletion took 0 bases off V and 2 bases off J, with a span of 15 bases between the germline ends.

This clonotype was seen repeatedly, ten times or more. This clone's antigen is unknown. Per-base quality was not reported, and no clone a single base away is much larger than it. Amplification of TCR beta CDR3 regions was carried out from RNA transcripts. The TCR CDR3 was subjected to a first round of RT-PCR using the HTBI primer set and the Qiagen OneStep RT-PCR kit. The libraries were constructed in a second round of multiplex PCR and then size-selected and purified. Sequencing of the libraries was done on an Illumina HiSeq2000 using paired-end 100 bp reads. In the source study's methods: Raw data were processed with SOAPnuke, discarding reads with adapters, uncalled bases, mean Phred below 15, or no exact constant-primer or identifier match. High-quality paired reads were merged using COPE v1.2.5, and each unique nucleotide sequence was defined as a clonotype. Clonotypes were aligned to IMGT TRBV, TRBD and TRBJ reference segments using MiTCR v1.1. The analysis was restricted to V-J combinations with a frequency above 0.0001, which together covered roughly 99% of the repertoires. The TCS score was defined as the ratio of F50 (clonal expansion) to E x V (chaos), calculated using BLOSUM62-based TCRdist between CDR3 peptides within each V-J. Welch's t-statistics and random forest reduced several hundred V-J features to 10 to 15, which were used in a naive Bayes classifier (R e1071). TCRdb cleaned the public reads at Q25 with fastp, built clones with MiXCR and kept in-frame beta chains. Every CDR3 protein is listed once, alongside the most common genes and DNA of its rows. Clone size and V and J calls follow TCRdb, not the original study. This sample lists some 500,000 distinct CDR3 sequences; under 15% were detected once. The ten largest clones capture 15% to 20% of the sample.

The chain uses TRBV7-2 and TRBJ2-3, with TRBD2 as a weak D call on 5 bases. The TCR was taken from a woman aged 18-35 years with Graves' hyperthyroidism. Sequenced material: blood. This receptor has the CDR3 CASSLAPIGSATDTQYF. The sequenced DNA: TGTGCCAGCAGCTTAGCGCCGATTGGGAGCGCCACAGATACGCAGTATTTT.